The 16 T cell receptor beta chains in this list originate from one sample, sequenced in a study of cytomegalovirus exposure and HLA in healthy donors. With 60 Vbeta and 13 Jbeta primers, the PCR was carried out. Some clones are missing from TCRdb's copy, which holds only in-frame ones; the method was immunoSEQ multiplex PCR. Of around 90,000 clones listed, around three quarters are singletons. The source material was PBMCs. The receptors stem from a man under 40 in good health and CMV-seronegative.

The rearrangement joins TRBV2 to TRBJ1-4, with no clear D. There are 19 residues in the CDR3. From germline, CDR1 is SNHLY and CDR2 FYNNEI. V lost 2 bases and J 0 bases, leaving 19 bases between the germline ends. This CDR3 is CASSEFGLILGATNEKLFF. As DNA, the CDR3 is TGTGCCAGCAGTGAATTTGGACTGATCCTCGGAGCAACTAATGAAAAACTGTTTTTT.

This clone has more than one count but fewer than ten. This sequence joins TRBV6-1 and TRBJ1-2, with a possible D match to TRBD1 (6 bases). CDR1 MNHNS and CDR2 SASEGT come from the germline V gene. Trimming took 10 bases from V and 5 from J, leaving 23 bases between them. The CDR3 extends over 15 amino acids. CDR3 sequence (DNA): TGTGCCATGAGGACAGAGGAAACCAAGGCGTATGGCTACACCTTC. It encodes CAMRTEETKAYGYTF.

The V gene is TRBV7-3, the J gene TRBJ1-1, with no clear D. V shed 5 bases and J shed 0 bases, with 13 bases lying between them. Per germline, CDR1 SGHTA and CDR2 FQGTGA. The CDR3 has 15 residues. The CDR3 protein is CASSPHGILNTEAFF. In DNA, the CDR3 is TGTGCCAGCAGCCCACACGGGATCCTGAACACTGAAGCTTTCTTT.

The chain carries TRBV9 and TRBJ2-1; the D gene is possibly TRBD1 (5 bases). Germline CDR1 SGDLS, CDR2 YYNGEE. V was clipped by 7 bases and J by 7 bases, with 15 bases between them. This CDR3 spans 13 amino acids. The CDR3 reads CASGPGIGNEQFF. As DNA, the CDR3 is TGTGCCAGCGGCCCAGGGATCGGGAATGAGCAGTTCTTC.

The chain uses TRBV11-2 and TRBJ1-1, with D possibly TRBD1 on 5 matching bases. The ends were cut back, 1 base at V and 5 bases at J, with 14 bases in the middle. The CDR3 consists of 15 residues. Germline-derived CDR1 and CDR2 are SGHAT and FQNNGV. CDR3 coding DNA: TGTGCCAGCAGCTTAGGTCCAGGGATGGGGACTGAAGCTTTCTTT. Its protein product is CASSLGPGMGTEAFF. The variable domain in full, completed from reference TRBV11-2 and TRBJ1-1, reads EAGVAQSPRYKIIEKRQSVAFWCNPISGHATLYWYQQILGQGPKLLIQFQNNGVVDDSQLPKDRFSAERLKGVDSTLKIQPAKLEDSAVYLCASSLGPGMGTEAFFGQGTRLTVV.

The CDR3 sequence: CASGTPGIGTQYF. The CDR3 bases are TGTGCCAGCGGGACTCCAGGGATCGGGACCCAGTACTTC. The V and J genes are TRBV18 and TRBJ2-5; D possibly corresponds to TRBD2 (6 bases). Germline V gives CDR1 KGHSH, CDR2 LQKENI. The CDR3 spans 13 residues. Trimming removed 8 bases at V and 7 bases at J, with 17 bases between. Supplemented by reference TRBV18 and TRBJ2-5, the full variable domain reads NAGVMQNPRHLVRRRGQEARLRCSPMKGHSHVYWYRQLPEEGLKFMVYLQKENIIDESGMPKERFSAEFPKEGPSILRIQQVVRGDSAAYFCASGTPGIGTQYFGPGTRLLVL.

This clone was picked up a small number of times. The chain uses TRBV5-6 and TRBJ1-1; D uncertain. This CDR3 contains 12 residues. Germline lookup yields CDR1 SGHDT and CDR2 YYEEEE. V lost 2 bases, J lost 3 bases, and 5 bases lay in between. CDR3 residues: CASSLSDTEAFF. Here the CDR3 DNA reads TGTGCCAGCAGCTTATCCGACACTGAAGCTTTCTTT.

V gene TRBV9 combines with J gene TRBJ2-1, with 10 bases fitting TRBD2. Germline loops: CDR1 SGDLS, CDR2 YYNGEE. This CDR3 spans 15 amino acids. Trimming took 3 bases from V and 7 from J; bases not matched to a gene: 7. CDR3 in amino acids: CASSALAGVGNEQFF. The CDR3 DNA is TGTGCCAGCAGCGCCCTAGCGGGAGTCGGAAATGAGCAGTTCTTC.

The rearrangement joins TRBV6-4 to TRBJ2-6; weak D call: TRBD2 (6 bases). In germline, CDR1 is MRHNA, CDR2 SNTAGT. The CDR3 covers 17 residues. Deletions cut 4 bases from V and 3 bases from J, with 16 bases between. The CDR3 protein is CASSGYPGEFGANVLTF. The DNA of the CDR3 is TGTGCCAGCAGTGGCTACCCGGGGGAGTTTGGGGCCAACGTCCTGACTTTC.

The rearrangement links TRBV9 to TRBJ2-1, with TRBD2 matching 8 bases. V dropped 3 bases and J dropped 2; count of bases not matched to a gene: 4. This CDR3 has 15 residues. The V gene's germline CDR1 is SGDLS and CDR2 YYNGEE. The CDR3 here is CASSASAGAYNEQFF. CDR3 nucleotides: TGTGCCAGCAGCGCATCAGCGGGAGCCTACAATGAGCAGTTCTTC. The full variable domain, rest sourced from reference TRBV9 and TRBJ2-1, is DSGVTQTPKHLITATGQRVTLRCSPRSGDLSVYWYQQSLDQGLQFLIQYYNGEERAKGNILERFSAQQFPDLHSELNLSSLELGDSALYFCASSASAGAYNEQFFGPGTRLTVL.

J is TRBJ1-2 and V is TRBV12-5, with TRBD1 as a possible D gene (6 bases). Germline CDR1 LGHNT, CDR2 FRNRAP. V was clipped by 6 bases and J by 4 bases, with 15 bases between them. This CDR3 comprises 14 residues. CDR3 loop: CASGNRTATYGYTF. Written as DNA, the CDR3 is TGTGCTAGTGGCAACAGGACAGCCACCTATGGCTACACCTTC.

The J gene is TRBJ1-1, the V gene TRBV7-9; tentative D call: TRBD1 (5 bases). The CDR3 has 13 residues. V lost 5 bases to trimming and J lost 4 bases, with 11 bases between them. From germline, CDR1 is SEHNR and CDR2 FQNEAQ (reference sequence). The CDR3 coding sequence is TGTGCCAGCAGCCCCATGGGGGGCACTGAAGCTTTCTTT. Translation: CASSPMGGTEAFF.

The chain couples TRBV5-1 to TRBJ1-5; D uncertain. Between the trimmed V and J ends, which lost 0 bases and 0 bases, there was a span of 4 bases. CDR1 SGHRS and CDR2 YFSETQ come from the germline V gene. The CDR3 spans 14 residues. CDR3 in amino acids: CASSLGYSNQPQHF. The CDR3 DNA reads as TGCGCCAGCAGCTTGGGTTATAGCAATCAGCCCCAGCATTTT.

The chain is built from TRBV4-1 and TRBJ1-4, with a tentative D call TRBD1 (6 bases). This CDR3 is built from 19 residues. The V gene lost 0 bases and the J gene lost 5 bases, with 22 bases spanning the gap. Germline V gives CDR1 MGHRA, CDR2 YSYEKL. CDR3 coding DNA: TGCGCCAGCAGCCAAGAATCTTCCTTTCTGCCACAGGGAAATGAAAAACTGTTTTTT. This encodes CASSQESSFLPQGNEKLFF.

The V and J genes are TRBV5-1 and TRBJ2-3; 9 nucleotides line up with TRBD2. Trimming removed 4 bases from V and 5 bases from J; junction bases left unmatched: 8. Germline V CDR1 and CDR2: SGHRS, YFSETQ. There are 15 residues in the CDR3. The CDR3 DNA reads TGCGCCAGCAGCCTCTTAGCGGGAGAATTAGATACGCAGTATTTT. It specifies CASSLLAGELDTQYF.

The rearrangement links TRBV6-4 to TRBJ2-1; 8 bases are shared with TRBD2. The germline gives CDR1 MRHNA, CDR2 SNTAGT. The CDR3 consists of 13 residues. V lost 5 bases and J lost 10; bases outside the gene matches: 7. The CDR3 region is CASSSIAGYEQFF. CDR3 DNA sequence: TGTGCCAGCAGTTCAATAGCGGGGTACGAGCAGTTCTTC.